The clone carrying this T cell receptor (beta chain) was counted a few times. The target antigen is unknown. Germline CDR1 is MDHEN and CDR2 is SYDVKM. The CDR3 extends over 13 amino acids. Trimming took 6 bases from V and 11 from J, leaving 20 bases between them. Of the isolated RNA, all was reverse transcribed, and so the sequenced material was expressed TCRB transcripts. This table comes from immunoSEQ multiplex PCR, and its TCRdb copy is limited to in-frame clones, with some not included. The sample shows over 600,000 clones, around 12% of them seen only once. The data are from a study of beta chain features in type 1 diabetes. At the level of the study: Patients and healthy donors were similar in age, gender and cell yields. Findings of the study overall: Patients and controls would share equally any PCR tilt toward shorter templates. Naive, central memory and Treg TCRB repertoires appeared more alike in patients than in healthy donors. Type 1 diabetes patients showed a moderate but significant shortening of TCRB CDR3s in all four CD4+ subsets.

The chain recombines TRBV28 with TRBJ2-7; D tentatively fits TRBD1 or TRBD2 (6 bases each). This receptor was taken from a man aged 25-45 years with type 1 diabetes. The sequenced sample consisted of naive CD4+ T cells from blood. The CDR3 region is CASSTSEEGGEYF. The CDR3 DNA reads TGTGCCAGCAGCACCTCCGAGGAGGGGGGTGAGTACTTC.